A single sample gave rise to the 10 T cell receptor beta chains below, sequenced in a study of T cell responses to AZD1222 COVID-19 vaccine. The table came from immunoSEQ multiplex PCR; TCRdb's copy has only in-frame clones and leaves some out. The data contain some 95,000 clones, around nine tenths of them singletons. The sample was peripheral blood, taken on day 0 of AZD1222 vaccination. These receptors were taken from an adult in good health.

V is TRBV29-1 and J is TRBJ1-2; D is undetermined. The CDR3 length is 11 residues. The germline V and J ends were trimmed by 6 bases and 7 bases, with 12 bases remaining between them. Germline values: CDR1 SQVTM, CDR2 ANQGSEA. The CDR3 DNA reads as TGCAGCGTCTTTGTATTGGGTGGCTACACCTTC. Its translation is CSVFVLGGYTF.

J is TRBJ1-2 and V is TRBV5-1; D gene ambiguous. The V gene lost 0 bases and the J gene lost 5 bases, with 5 bases spanning the gap. The germline V gene encodes CDR1 SGHRS and CDR2 YFSETQ. The CDR3 consists of 12 residues. This chain's CDR3 is CASSLGPYGYTF. The CDR3 nucleotides are TGCGCCAGCAGCTTGGGACCGTATGGCTACACCTTC.

J is TRBJ1-1 and V is TRBV6-5, with TRBD1 identical over 9 bases. The CDR3 contains 15 residues. V lost 0 bases to trimming and J lost 11 bases; unmatched junction nucleotides: 10. The V gene's germline CDR1 is MNHEY and CDR2 SVGAGI. CDR3 region: CASSYSRQGVTGAFF. In DNA, the CDR3 is TGTGCCAGCAGTTACTCGAGACAGGGGGTGACGGGTGCTTTCTTT.

CDR3 protein: CSVELVTDTQYF. CDR3 bases: TGCAGCGTTGAACTTGTAACAGATACGCAGTATTTT. The chain uses TRBV29-1 and TRBJ2-3; D remains ambiguous. The germline gives CDR1 SQVTM, CDR2 ANQGSEA. V gave up 2 bases and J gave up 3 bases, with 6 bases separating them. This CDR3 spans 12 amino acids.

This chain links TRBV20-1 with TRBJ1-6; D is unresolved. CDR3 length: 14 amino acids. V lost 3 bases to trimming and J lost 6 bases, with 12 bases between them. Per the germline V gene, CDR1 is DFQATT and CDR2 is SNEGSKA (reference sequence). The CDR3 loop reads CSASRSAINSPLHF. DNA of the CDR3: TGCAGTGCTAGTAGGTCAGCGATTAATTCACCCCTCCACTTT.

The V call is TRBV29-1, the J call TRBJ1-2; D may be TRBD1 (5 bases). This CDR3 comprises 14 residues. The germline V gene has CDR1 SQVTM and CDR2 ANQGSEA. Trimming removed 6 bases from V and 1 base from J, with 15 bases in between. The CDR3 region is CSVRDGFLNYGYTF. The CDR3 nucleotides read TGCAGCGTCCGGGACGGTTTCCTTAACTATGGCTACACCTTC. Filled out from reference TRBV29-1 and TRBJ1-2, the complete variable domain reads SAVISQKPSRDICQRGTSLTIQCQVDSQVTMMFWYRQQPGQSLTLIATANQGSEATYESGFVIDKFPISRPNLTFSTLTVSNMSPEDSSIYLCSVRDGFLNYGYTFGSGTRLTVV.

This clone was seen a handful of times. The genes are TRBV5-1 and TRBJ2-7; 14 bases align to TRBD2. The germline V gene has CDR1 SGHRS and CDR2 YFSETQ. This CDR3 contains 15 residues. J was trimmed by 5 bases and V by 5 bases; bases with no gene match: 6. CDR3: CASSSGTSGGDEQYF. The CDR3 DNA follows: TGCGCCAGCAGTTCCGGGACTAGCGGGGGAGACGAGCAGTACTTC.

This clone was counted a few times. The gene calls are TRBV6-2 or TRBV6-3 and TRBJ2-7; D is undetermined. V was cut by 5 bases and J by 1 base, with 3 bases left in between. The CDR3 is 11 residues long. Germline-derived CDR1 and CDR2 are MNHEY and SVGEGT. CDR3 region: CASSVSYEQYF. CDR3 sequence (DNA): TGTGCCAGCAGTGTATCCTACGAGCAGTACTTC.

The chain couples TRBV20-1 to TRBJ1-2, with D unresolved. V dropped 5 bases and J dropped 2 bases, with 6 bases sitting between them. The germline V gene has CDR1 DFQATT and CDR2 SNEGSKA (reference sequence). CDR3 length: 11 amino acids. CDR3 in amino acids: CSAPKNYGYTF. The CDR3 bases are TGCAGTGCTCCCAAAAACTATGGCTACACCTTC.

This clone was recorded a few times. This chain joins TRBV5-4 and TRBJ2-1, with 14 bases matching TRBD2. Germline V gene sequence: CDR1 SGHNT, CDR2 YYREEE (reference sequence). Trimming removed 3 bases from V and 5 bases from J; junction bases left unmatched: 4. CDR3 length: 16 residues. CDR3 residues: CASSSGLAGGHNEQFF. In DNA form, the CDR3 reads TGTGCCAGCAGCTCCGGACTAGCGGGGGGTCACAATGAGCAGTTCTTC. Full variable domain (outside the CDR3, taken from reference TRBV5-4 and TRBJ2-1): ETGVTQSPTHLIKTRGQQVTLRCSSQSGHNTVSWYQQALGQGPQFIFQYYREEENGRGNFPPRFSGLQFPNYSSELNVNALELDDSALYLCASSSGLAGGHNEQFFGPGTRLTVL.